A single sample gave rise to the 26 T cell receptor beta chains below, sequenced in a study of T cells in Graves' hyperthyroidism and ophthalmopathy (dated by TCRdb to the late 2010s). Library preparation employed multiplex PCR. Data came from an Illumina HiSeq 2000. TCR beta CDR3 regions were amplified from RNA transcripts. For the first round of RT-PCR on the TCR CDR3, the HTBI primer set was used together with the Qiagen OneStep RT-PCR kit. The raw public data were reprocessed by TCRdb itself: fastp quality trimming at Q25, MiXCR clonotype calling, in-frame beta chains only. Each record represents a unique CDR3 protein, reported with the most common genes and DNA among its rows. The sample contains 490,000 or so distinct CDR3 sequences, around 15% of them found a single time. The ten top clones hold 25% to 30% of the sample. Sequencing was carried out using blood. The receptor source for this set is a woman in her twenties or thirties with Graves' ophthalmopathy.

This clonotype showed up just a few times. The chain joins TRBV10-3 to TRBJ2-2; D not resolved. Per germline, CDR1 ENHRY and CDR2 SYGVKD. V shed 2 bases and J shed 8 bases, with 12 bases lying between them. The CDR3 spans 14 residues. CDR3 residues: CAISEPTRDGELFF. The CDR3 DNA follows: TGTGCCATCAGTGAGCCTACCCGAGATGGGGAGCTGTTTTTT.

The chain carries TRBV6-1 and TRBJ2-7; D is ambiguous. The V end was cut by 7 bases, the J end by 6 bases, with 13 bases between. CDR1 is MNHNS, CDR2 SASEGT, per germline. The CDR3 length is 12 residues. The CDR3 loop is CASTPNSAEQYF. The CDR3 DNA is TGTGCCAGCACCCCAAACTCGGCCGAGCAGTACTTC.

This clonotype came up a few times. The chain recombines TRBV7-9 with TRBJ2-7, with TRBD1 matching 7 bases. The CDR3 loop spans 13 amino acids. V shed 5 bases, J shed 2 bases, and the junction held 3 bases outside the gene matches. CDR1 and CDR2 from the germline V gene are SEHNR and FQNEAQ (reference sequence). CDR3 in DNA: TGTGCCAGCAGCGGACAGGAACCCTACGAGCAGTACTTC. This encodes CASSGQEPYEQYF. Filled out from reference TRBV7-9 and TRBJ2-7, the complete variable domain reads DTGVSQNPRHKITKRGQNVTFRCDPISEHNRLYWYRQTLGQGPEFLTYFQNEAQLEKSRLLSDRFSAERPKGSFSTLEIQRTEQGDSAMYLCASSGQEPYEQYFGPGTRLTVT.

The chain uses TRBV7-2 and TRBJ1-2, with D uncertain. V lost 1 base, J lost 5 bases, and 14 bases lay in between. Germline lookup yields CDR1 SGHTA and CDR2 FQGNSA. The CDR3 sequence is 15 residues long. CDR3 region: CASSLEPGLGYGYTF. The CDR3 DNA follows: TGTGCCAGCAGCTTAGAACCGGGCCTTGGTTATGGCTACACCTTC.

The chain combines TRBV11-1 with TRBJ2-1; D tentatively fits TRBD1 or TRBD2 (7 bases each). Germline CDR1 reads SGHAT; CDR2 reads FQDESV (reference sequence). V shed 6 bases and J shed 8 bases, with 14 bases lying between them. The CDR3 has 13 residues. This chain's CDR3 is CASSRGGTDEQFF. In DNA, the CDR3 is TGTGCCAGCAGTAGGGGAGGGACAGATGAGCAGTTCTTC.

This clonotype was detected only a few times. The chain combines TRBV14 with TRBJ2-4, with TRBD2 matching 9 bases. The CDR3 spans 18 residues. Germline-derived CDR1 and CDR2 are SGHDN and FVKESK. With V trimmed by 1 base and J by 3 bases, 10 bases remained unmatched. CDR3 DNA sequence: TGTGCCAGCAGCCAAGCTAGCGGGAAGGCCTCGGGCAAAAACATTCAGTACTTC. Translating it yields CASSQASGKASGKNIQYF.

This clonotype was detected many times. V is TRBV6-1 and J is TRBJ2-1, with 11 bases matching TRBD2. The CDR3 is 17 residues long. The V segment lost 3 bases and the J segment 9 bases; nucleotides outside the gene matches: 13. Per germline, CDR1 MNHNS and CDR2 SASEGT. The CDR3 is CASSDLKLAGVRGEQFF. CDR3 DNA: TGTGCCAGCAGTGACTTGAAACTAGCGGGAGTTCGGGGTGAGCAGTTCTTC.

This clonotype was recorded only once. The chain links TRBV27 to TRBJ1-5; 7 bases align to TRBD1. The CDR3 contains 15 residues. Losses at the gene ends were 2 bases for V and 5 bases for J; bases not matched to a gene: 6. Per germline, CDR1 MNHEY and CDR2 SMNVEV (reference sequence). In nucleotides, the CDR3 is TGTGCCAGCAGTTTAAGCGGGACAGTCGATCAGCCCCAGCATTTT. Encoded protein: CASSLSGTVDQPQHF.

The V gene is TRBV25-1, the J gene TRBJ1-4; D is possibly TRBD1 (5 bases). Germline V lookup: CDR1 MGHDK, CDR2 SYGVNS. Between the trimmed V and J ends, which lost 1 base and 4 bases, there was a span of 13 bases. The CDR3 contains 16 residues. The chain's CDR3 is CASSEWGGTDNEKLFF. The CDR3 nucleotides are TGTGCCAGCAGTGAATGGGGGGGGACGGATAATGAAAAACTGTTTTTT. The whole variable domain, remainder taken from reference TRBV25-1 and TRBJ1-4, is EADIYQTPRYLVIGTGKKITLECSQTMGHDKMYWYQQDPGMELHLIHYSYGVNSTEKGDLSSESTVSRIRTEHFPLTLESARPSHTSQYLCASSEWGGTDNEKLFFGSGTQLSVL.

The V call is TRBV20-1, the J call TRBJ2-1, with 13 bases lining up with TRBD2. CDR1 and CDR2 (germline): DFQATT, SNEGSKA (reference sequence). After removal of 6 bases from V and 2 bases from J, the junction contained 7 bases not matched to a gene. The CDR3 extends over 16 amino acids. This CDR3 is CSAQLAGGGPYNEQFF. For the CDR3, the DNA is TGCAGTGCCCAACTAGCGGGAGGGGGTCCCTACAATGAGCAGTTCTTC.

About this clonotype: This may stem from a read error, because a much larger clone lies one nucleotide away. This chain connects TRBV5-1 to TRBJ2-7, with D hard to call. Per the germline V gene, CDR1 is SGHRS and CDR2 is YFSETQ. This CDR3 contains 14 residues. V lost 3 bases and J lost 2, with 12 bases in between. Here the CDR3 reads CASSWADLTYEQYF. DNA of the CDR3: TGCGCCAGCAGCTGGGCAGACTTAACCTACGAGCAGTACTTC.

This clonotype was seen ten or more times. The chain uses TRBV30 and TRBJ1-1; no definite D call. CDR1 and CDR2 from the germline V gene are GTSNPN and SVGIG (reference sequence). Trimming removed 2 bases from V and 11 bases from J, with 3 bases in between. The CDR3 extends over 8 amino acids. CDR3 DNA sequence: TGTGCCTGGAGTTACGCTTTCTTT. This codes for CAWSYAFF.

The rearrangement uses TRBV4-3 and TRBJ2-3, with 9 bases aligning to TRBD2. V was clipped by 1 base and J by 1 base; unmatched bases: 6. This CDR3 contains 17 residues. CDR1 and CDR2 from the germline V gene are LGHNA and YSLEER. CDR3 loop: CASSQGLGGGGTDTQYF. The DNA of the CDR3 is TGCGCCAGCAGCCAAGGGCTGGGCGGGGGGGGCACAGATACGCAGTATTTT.

This clonotype was seen a few times. This sequence joins TRBV20-1 and TRBJ2-5; D might be TRBD1 (6 bases). Trimming took 3 bases from V and 4 from J, leaving 18 bases between them. From germline, CDR1 is DFQATT and CDR2 SNEGSKA (reference sequence). This CDR3 comprises 15 residues. The DNA for the CDR3 is TGCAGTGCTAGTAACTCCGGGACAAGGGGAGAGACCCAGTACTTC. Its protein is CSASNSGTRGETQYF.

The chain carries TRBV20-1 and TRBJ2-3; 8 positions match TRBD2. The CDR3 is 14 amino acids. CDR1 is DFQATT and CDR2 is SNEGSKA in the germline V gene (reference sequence). Trimming took 5 bases from V and 2 from J; bases not matched to a gene: 6. The CDR3, as DNA: TGCAGTGCTCCCTCAGCGGGAGACACAGATACGCAGTATTTT. Its translation is CSAPSAGDTDTQYF.

This clonotype was seen repeatedly, ten times or more. The chain has TRBV28 and TRBJ2-7, with TRBD1 matching 7 bases. The CDR3 is 13 residues long. The V gene end was trimmed by 6 bases and the J gene end by 4 bases; junction bases not matched to a gene: 6. Germline V gene lookup returns CDR1 MDHEN and CDR2 SYDVKM. The DNA for the CDR3 is TGTGCCAGCAGGACTACAGGGGTTTACGAGCAGTACTTC. Encoded protein: CASRTTGVYEQYF.

In the case of this clonotype: The junction differs from germline at one of its ends, possibly a read error. The chain links TRBV6-2 or TRBV6-3 to TRBJ1-6, with 7 positions matching TRBD1. Germline V CDR1 and CDR2: MNHEY, SVGEGT. The CDR3 is made up of 16 amino acids. CDR3: CASSHSPTGENSPLHF. In DNA form, the CDR3 reads TGTGCCAGCAGTCACTCGCCAACAGGGGAAAATTCACCCCTCCACTTT.

This chain joins TRBV7-2 and TRBJ1-1; the D is unclear. V lost 1 base and J lost 0, with 9 bases in between. Germline values: CDR1 SGHTA, CDR2 FQGNSA. The CDR3 runs to 15 residues. The DNA for the CDR3 is TGTGCCAGCAGCTTAGGGCAGCCCATGAACACTGAAGCTTTCTTT. Its protein product is CASSLGQPMNTEAFF. The full variable domain, rest sourced from reference TRBV7-2 and TRBJ1-1, is GAGVSQSPSNKVTEKGKDVELRCDPISGHTALYWYRQSLGQGLEFLIYFQGNSAPDKSGLPSDRFSAERTGGSVSTLTIQRTQQEDSAVYLCASSLGQPMNTEAFFGQGTRLTVV.

The V and J genes are TRBV12-3 or TRBV12-4 and TRBJ1-5; possible D gene TRBD1, 5 bases. The CDR3 contains 17 residues. The V end lost 5 bases, the J end lost 4 bases, and 21 bases lay between the germline ends. The CDR3, as DNA: TGTGCCAGCAGTAAGGAGGGTGTGGGGCTCGCGAATCAGCCCCAGCATTTT. Amino acids: CASSKEGVGLANQPQHF.

This chain uses TRBV6-4 with TRBJ2-1; D not certain. The CDR3 has 12 residues. Trimming took 2 bases from V and 5 from J, leaving 4 bases between them. Per germline, CDR1 MRHNA and CDR2 SNTAGT. CDR3 nucleotides: TGTGCCAGCAGTGACGGAAACAATGAGCAGTTCTTC. Translating gives CASSDGNNEQFF.

For this clonotype: A read error may be the cause here, since a much bigger clone is one base away. The gene calls are TRBV7-9 and TRBJ1-1; D is unclear. The CDR3 length is 16 residues. CDR1 SEHNR and CDR2 FQNEAQ come from the germline V gene (reference sequence). Trimming shortened V by 6 bases and J by 1 base, and 18 bases separated the two germline ends. The CDR3 spells CASSEDMVGRNTEAFF. Here the CDR3 DNA reads TGTGCCAGCAGTGAAGACATGGTCGGGCGGAACACTGAAGCTTTCTTT.

This clonotype was seen many times. V usage is TRBV28 and J usage is TRBJ1-2; D may be TRBD1 (5 bases). CDR3 size: 13 residues. V lost 2 bases and J 8 bases, leaving 12 bases between the germline ends. Germline CDR1 is MDHEN and CDR2 is SYDVKM. This CDR3 is CASSLGNWGGYTF. The CDR3 bases are TGTGCCAGCAGTTTAGGAAACTGGGGCGGCTACACCTTC.

This chain connects TRBV6-1 to TRBJ2-2; weak D call: TRBD2 (7 bases). The CDR3 consists of 16 residues. Trimming shortened V by 1 base and J by 3 bases, and 12 bases separated the two germline ends. In germline, CDR1 is MNHNS, CDR2 SASEGT. CDR3 nucleotides: TGTGCCAGCAGTGAAGTGGGGGGGCTTGACACCGGGGAGCTGTTTTTT. Amino acids: CASSEVGGLDTGELFF.

The chain recombines TRBV4-3 with TRBJ2-7; tentatively, D is TRBD1 (5 bases). Trimming took off 0 bases at V and 2 bases at J, with 11 bases between the two ends. The CDR3 contains 15 residues. Germline lookup yields CDR1 LGHNA and CDR2 YSLEER. The CDR3 nucleotides are TGCGCCAGCAGCCAAGAAGGGGATTACACCTACGAGCAGTACTTC. This encodes CASSQEGDYTYEQYF.

This chain connects TRBV4-3 to TRBJ1-3; unclear D gene. V dropped 0 bases and J dropped 6 bases, with 9 bases sitting between them. The germline V gene encodes CDR1 LGHNA and CDR2 YSLEER. This CDR3 is 14 amino acids long. Here the CDR3 reads CASSQDGRTNTIYF. The CDR3 DNA follows: TGCGCCAGCAGCCAAGATGGCAGGACAAACACCATATATTTT.

The chain combines TRBV10-3 with TRBJ2-3; weak D call: TRBD2 (6 bases). The germline V gene has CDR1 ENHRY and CDR2 SYGVKD. Trimming removed 3 bases at V and 4 bases at J, with 11 bases between. The CDR3 is 14 amino acids. This CDR3 is CAISERLVADTQYF. The CDR3 DNA follows: TGTGCCATCAGTGAAAGACTAGTGGCAGATACGCAGTATTTT.